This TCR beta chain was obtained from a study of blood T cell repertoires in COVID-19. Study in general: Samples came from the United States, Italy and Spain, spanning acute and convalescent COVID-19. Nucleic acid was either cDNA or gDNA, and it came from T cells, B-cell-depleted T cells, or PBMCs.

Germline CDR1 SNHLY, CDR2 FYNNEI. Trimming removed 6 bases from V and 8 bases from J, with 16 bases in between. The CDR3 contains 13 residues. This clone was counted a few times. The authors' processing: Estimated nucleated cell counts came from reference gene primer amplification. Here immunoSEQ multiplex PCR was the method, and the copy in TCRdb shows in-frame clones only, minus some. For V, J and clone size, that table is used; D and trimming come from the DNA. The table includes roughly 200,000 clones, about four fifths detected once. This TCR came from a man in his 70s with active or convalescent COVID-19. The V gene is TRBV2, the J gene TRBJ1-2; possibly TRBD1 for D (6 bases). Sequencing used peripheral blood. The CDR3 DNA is TGTGCCAGCAGCTACACAGGGTCAGGAGGCTACACCTTC. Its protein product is CASSYTGSGGYTF.